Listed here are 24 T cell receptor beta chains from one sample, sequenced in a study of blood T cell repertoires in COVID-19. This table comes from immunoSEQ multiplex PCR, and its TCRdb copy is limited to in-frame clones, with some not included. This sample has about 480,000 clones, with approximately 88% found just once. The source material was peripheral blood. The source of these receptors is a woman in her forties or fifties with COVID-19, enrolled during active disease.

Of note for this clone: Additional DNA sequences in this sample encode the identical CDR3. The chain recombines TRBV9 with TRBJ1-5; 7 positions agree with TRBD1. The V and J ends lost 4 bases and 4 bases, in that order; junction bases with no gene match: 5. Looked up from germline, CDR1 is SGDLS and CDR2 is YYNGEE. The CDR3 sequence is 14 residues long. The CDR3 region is CASSSGTANQPQHF. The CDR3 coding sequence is TGTGCCAGCAGCTCCGGGACAGCAAATCAGCCCCAGCATTTT. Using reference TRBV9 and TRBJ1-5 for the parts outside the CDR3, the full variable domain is DSGVTQTPKHLITATGQRVTLRCSPRSGDLSVYWYQQSLDQGLQFLIQYYNGEERAKGNILERFSAQQFPDLHSELNLSSLELGDSALYFCASSSGTANQPQHFGDGTRLSIL.

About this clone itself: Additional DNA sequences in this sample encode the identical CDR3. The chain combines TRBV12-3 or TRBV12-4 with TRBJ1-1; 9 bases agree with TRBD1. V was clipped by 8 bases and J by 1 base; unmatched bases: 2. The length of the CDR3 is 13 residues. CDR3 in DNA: TGTGCCAGCTCGGGACAGGGGAACACTGAAGCTTTCTTT. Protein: CASSGQGNTEAFF.

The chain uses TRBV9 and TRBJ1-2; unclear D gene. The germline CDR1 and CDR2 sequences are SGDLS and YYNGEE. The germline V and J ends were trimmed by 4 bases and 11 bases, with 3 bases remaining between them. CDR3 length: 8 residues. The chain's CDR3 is CASSPYTF. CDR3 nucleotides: TGTGCCAGCAGCCCTTACACCTTC.

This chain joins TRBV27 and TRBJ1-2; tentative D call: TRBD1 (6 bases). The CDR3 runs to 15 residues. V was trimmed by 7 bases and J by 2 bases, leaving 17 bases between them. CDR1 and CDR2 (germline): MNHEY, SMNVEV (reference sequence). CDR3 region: CASNPGTWTNYGYTF. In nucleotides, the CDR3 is TGTGCCAGCAACCCCGGGACATGGACAAACTATGGCTACACCTTC.

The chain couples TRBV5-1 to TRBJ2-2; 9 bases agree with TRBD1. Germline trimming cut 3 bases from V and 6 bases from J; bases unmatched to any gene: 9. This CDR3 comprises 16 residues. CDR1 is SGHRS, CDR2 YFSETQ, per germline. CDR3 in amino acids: CASSSPGQGPSGELFF. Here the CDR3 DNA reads TGCGCCAGCAGCTCCCCGGGACAGGGCCCCTCCGGGGAGCTGTTTTTT. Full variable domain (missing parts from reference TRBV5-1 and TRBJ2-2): KAGVTQTPRYLIKTRGQQVTLSCSPISGHRSVSWYQQTPGQGLQFLFEYFSETQRNKGNFPGRFSGRQFSNSRSEMNVSTLELGDSALYLCASSSPGQGPSGELFFGEGSRLTVL.

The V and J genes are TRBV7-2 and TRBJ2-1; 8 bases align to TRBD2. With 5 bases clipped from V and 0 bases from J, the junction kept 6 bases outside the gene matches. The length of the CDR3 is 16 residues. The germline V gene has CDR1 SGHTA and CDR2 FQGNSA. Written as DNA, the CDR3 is TGTGCCAGCAGCCTTTGGACTAGCCCCTCCTACAATGAGCAGTTCTTC. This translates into CASSLWTSPSYNEQFF.

Here the CDR3 reads CASSLVGGAVGYTF. The CDR3, as DNA: TGTGCCAGCAGCTTAGTTGGGGGGGCAGTTGGCTACACCTTC. The rearrangement uses TRBV7-2 and TRBJ1-2; tentative D call: TRBD1 (6 bases). The CDR3 runs to 14 residues. CDR1 SGHTA and CDR2 FQGNSA come from the germline V gene. Trimming removed 1 base at V and 7 bases at J, with 13 bases between.

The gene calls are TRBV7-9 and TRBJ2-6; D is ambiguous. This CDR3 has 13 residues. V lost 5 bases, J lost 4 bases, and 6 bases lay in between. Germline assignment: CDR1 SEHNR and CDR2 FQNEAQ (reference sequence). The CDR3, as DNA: TGTGCCAGCAGCCCCGAGGGGGCCAACGTCCTGACTTTC. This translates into CASSPEGANVLTF.

This CDR3 is CAISLQVDDTEAFF. The CDR3 coding sequence is TGTGCCATCAGCCTACAGGTCGACGACACTGAAGCTTTCTTT. The chain recombines TRBV10-3 with TRBJ1-1; D perhaps matches TRBD1 (5 bases). V shed 6 bases and J shed 3 bases, with 14 bases lying between them. This CDR3 is built from 14 residues. The V gene's germline CDR1 is ENHRY and CDR2 SYGVKD.

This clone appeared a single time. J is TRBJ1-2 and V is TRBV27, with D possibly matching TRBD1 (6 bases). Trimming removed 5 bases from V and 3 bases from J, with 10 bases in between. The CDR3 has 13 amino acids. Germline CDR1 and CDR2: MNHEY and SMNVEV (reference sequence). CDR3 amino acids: CASSPDRYYGYTF. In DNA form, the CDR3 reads TGTGCCAGCAGTCCTGACAGGTACTATGGCTACACCTTC.

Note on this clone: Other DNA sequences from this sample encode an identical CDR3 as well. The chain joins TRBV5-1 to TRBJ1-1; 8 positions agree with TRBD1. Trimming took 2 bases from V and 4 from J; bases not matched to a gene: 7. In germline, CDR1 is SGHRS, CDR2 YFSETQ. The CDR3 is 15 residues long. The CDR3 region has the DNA TGCGCCAGCAGCTTAAGGCAGGGGGCTGGCACTGAAGCTTTCTTT. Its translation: CASSLRQGAGTEAFF.

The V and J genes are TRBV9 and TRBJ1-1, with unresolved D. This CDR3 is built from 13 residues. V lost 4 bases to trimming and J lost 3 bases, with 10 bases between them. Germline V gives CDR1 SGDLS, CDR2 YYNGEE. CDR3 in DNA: TGTGCCAGCAGCCCGCGGTATGACACTGAAGCTTTCTTT. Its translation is CASSPRYDTEAFF. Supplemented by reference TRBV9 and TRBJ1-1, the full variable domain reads DSGVTQTPKHLITATGQRVTLRCSPRSGDLSVYWYQQSLDQGLQFLIQYYNGEERAKGNILERFSAQQFPDLHSELNLSSLELGDSALYFCASSPRYDTEAFFGQGTRLTVV.

The CDR3 nucleotides are TGCAGCGTTATCATCGGGGGCTCCTACGAGCAGTACTTC. Translating gives CSVIIGGSYEQYF. The chain combines TRBV29-1 with TRBJ2-7, with D possibly being TRBD2 (6 bases). Germline V gives CDR1 SQVTM, CDR2 ANQGSEA. This CDR3 is built from 13 residues. V was trimmed by 5 bases and J by 0 bases, leaving 11 bases between them.

The CDR3 DNA follows: TGTGCCAGCGAATCTAGCGGGGTTAACAATGAGCAGTTCTTC. This codes for CASESSGVNNEQFF. V usage is TRBV5-4 and J usage is TRBJ2-1; 9 nucleotides line up with TRBD2. The germline CDR1 and CDR2 sequences are SGHNT and YYREEE (reference sequence). CDR3 length: 14 residues. Trimming cost V 7 bases and J 5 bases; bases outside gene matches: 7. The full variable domain, in which reference TRBV5-4 and TRBJ2-1 provide the parts outside the CDR3, is ETGVTQSPTHLIKTRGQQVTLRCSSQSGHNTVSWYQQALGQGPQFIFQYYREEENGRGNFPPRFSGLQFPNYSSELNVNALELDDSALYLCASESSGVNNEQFFGPGTRLTVL.

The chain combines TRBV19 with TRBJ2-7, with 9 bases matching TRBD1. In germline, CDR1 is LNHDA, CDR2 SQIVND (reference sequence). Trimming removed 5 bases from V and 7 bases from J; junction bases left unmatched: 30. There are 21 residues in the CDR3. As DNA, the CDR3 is TGTGCCAGTAGTGGCCTACCGGGACAGGGAAGGAAATGGGGGGGCTCTAGTGAGCAGTACTTC. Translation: CASSGLPGQGRKWGGSSEQYF.

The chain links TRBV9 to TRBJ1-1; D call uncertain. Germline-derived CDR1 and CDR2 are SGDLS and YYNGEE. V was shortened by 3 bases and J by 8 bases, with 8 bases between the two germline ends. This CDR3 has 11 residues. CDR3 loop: CASSDPGEAFF. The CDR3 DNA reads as TGTGCCAGCAGCGACCCCGGGGAAGCTTTCTTT.

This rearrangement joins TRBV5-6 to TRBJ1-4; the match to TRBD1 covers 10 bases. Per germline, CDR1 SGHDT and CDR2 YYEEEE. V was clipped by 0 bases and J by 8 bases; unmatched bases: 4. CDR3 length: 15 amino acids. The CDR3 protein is CASSLGDRGGEKLFF. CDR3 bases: TGTGCCAGCAGCTTGGGGGACAGGGGAGGAGAAAAACTGTTTTTT.

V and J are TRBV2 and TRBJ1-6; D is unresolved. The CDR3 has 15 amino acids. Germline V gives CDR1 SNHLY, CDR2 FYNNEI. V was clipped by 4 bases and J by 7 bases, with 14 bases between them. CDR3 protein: CASSAMRGTNSPLHF. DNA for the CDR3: TGTGCCAGCAGTGCTATGCGGGGTACCAATTCACCCCTCCACTTT. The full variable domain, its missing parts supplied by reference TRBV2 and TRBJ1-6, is EPEVTQTPSHQVTQMGQEVILRCVPISNHLYFYWYRQILGQKVEFLVSFYNNEISEKSEIFDDQFSVERPDGSNFTLKIRSTKLEDSAMYFCASSAMRGTNSPLHFGNGTRLTVT.

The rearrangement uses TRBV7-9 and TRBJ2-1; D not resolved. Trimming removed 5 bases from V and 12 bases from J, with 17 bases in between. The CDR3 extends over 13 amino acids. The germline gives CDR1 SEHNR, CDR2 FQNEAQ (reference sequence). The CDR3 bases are TGTGCCAGCAGCAATTCTCTGTCTCTAGGGCAGTTCTTC. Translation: CASSNSLSLGQFF.

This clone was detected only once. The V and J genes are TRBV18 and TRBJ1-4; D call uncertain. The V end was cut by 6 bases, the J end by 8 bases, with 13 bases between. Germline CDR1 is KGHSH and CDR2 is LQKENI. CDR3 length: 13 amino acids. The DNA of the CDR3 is TGTGCCAGCTCCTTCGGAGAAGAGGAAAAACTGTTTTTT. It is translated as CASSFGEEEKLFF. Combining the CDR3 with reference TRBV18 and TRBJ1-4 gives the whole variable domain NAGVMQNPRHLVRRRGQEARLRCSPMKGHSHVYWYRQLPEEGLKFMVYLQKENIIDESGMPKERFSAEFPKEGPSILRIQQVVRGDSAAYFCASSFGEEEKLFFGSGTQLSVL.

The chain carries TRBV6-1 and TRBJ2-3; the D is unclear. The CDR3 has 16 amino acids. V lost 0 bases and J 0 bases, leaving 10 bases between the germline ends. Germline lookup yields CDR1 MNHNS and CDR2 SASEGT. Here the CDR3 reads CASSEAYGSSTDTQYF. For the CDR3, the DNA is TGTGCCAGCAGTGAAGCATACGGTTCTAGCACAGATACGCAGTATTTT.

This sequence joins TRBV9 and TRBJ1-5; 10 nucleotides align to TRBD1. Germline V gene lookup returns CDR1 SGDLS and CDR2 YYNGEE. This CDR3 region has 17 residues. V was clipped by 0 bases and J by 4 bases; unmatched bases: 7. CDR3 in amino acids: CASSVDSGTGANQPQHF. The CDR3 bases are TGTGCCAGCAGCGTAGATTCTGGGACAGGGGCAAATCAGCCCCAGCATTTT.

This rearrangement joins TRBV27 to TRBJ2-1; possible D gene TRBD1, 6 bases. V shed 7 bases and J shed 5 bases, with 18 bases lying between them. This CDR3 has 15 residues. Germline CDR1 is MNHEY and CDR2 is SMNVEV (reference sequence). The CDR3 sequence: CASTTPGHGHNEQFF. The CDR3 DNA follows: TGTGCCAGCACTACCCCGGGACACGGCCACAATGAGCAGTTCTTC.

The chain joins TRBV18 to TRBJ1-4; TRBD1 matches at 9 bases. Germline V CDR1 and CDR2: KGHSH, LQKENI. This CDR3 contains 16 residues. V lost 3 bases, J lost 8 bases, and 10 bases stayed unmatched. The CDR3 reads CASSPIRTGAHEKLFF. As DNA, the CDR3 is TGTGCCAGCTCACCGATTCGGACAGGGGCACACGAAAAACTGTTTTTT. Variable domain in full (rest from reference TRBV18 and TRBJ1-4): NAGVMQNPRHLVRRRGQEARLRCSPMKGHSHVYWYRQLPEEGLKFMVYLQKENIIDESGMPKERFSAEFPKEGPSILRIQQVVRGDSAAYFCASSPIRTGAHEKLFFGSGTQLSVL.